This T cell receptor (beta chain) was sequenced for a study of OX40 agonist ivuxolimab in advanced cancers. Study-wide findings and caveats: Relative to CD4+ cells, CD8+ T cells on average had more expanded clones.

Of note for this clone: Its specificity is not known.

The assay was immunoSEQ multiplex PCR, and TCRdb's table has in-frame clones only and misses some. This table holds about 73,000 clones, 80% to 95% found once. The ends lost 3 bases at V and 3 bases at J; junction bases unmatched: 2. The CDR3 totals 15 residues. Per germline, CDR1 KGHSH and CDR2 LQKENI. The source was CD4+ or CD8+ T cells sorted from blood, collected in a trial of the OX40 agonist ivuxolimab. This receptor was identified in an adult with an advanced solid tumor such as melanoma, head and neck, liver or kidney cancer. The V and J genes are TRBV18 and TRBJ2-7, with 13 bases aligning to TRBD2. In nucleotides, the CDR3 is TGTGCCAGCTCACCCGGGACTAGCGGGAACTACGAGCAGTACTTC. This codes for CASSPGTSGNYEQYF.